This T cell receptor (beta chain) derives from a study of control samples from healthy donors and cancer patients (dated by TCRdb to about 2020). The receptor library was made with the immunoSEQ multiplex PCR assay. TCRdb re-hosts the immuneACCESS table, in-frame sequences only. Its copies lack some clones; in the studies checked, an unresolved V gene accounts for under half of them, and the cause for the rest is not known. For this sample the table gives roughly 150,000 clones, of which 89% were detected only once. The ten largest make up 4.9% of the sample. A remark on this clone: The antigen it binds to is not known. No much larger clone exists at a distance of one base, and base qualities are not known.

This clonotype originated in a man younger than 45 in good health. The sequenced material came from blood.

The CDR3 is CAWSVWRDRGGETQYF. The nucleotides are TGTGCCTGGAGTGTGTGGCGGGACAGGGGCGGAGAGACCCAGTACTTC. The rearrangement joined TRBV30 to TRBJ2-5, and 10 bases in between align with TRBD1. The CDR3 spans 16 residues, from the cysteine through the phenylalanine. Here the CDR3 DNA is all that survives: 48 bases in frame from base 1. CDR1 and CDR2, looked up from the germline V gene (reference sequence), are GTSNPN and SVGIG. Compared with germline, V lacks 0 bases and J lacks 4 bases; bases without a gene match: 8.